This section outlines one T cell receptor beta chain sequence together with its context. These data belong to a study of T cells after yellow fever vaccination. About the study: With SMART-Seq v4 Ultra Low Input, the fractions containing low cell numbers were prepared.

TCRdb reprocessed the 5' RACE reads via MiXCR and lists one record per CDR3 protein. The repertoire includes 250,000 to 400,000 distinct CDR3 sequences, over 3.5% of them detected once, and 19% sits in the top ten. The CDR3 contains 14 residues. CDR1 and CDR2 from the germline V gene are MNHEY and SVGEGT. V gave up 11 bases and J gave up 7 bases, with 24 bases separating them. The specimen was PBMCs, collected 15 days after the yellow fever booster vaccination. The origin of this receptor is a man between 18 and 29 years old who received the YFV17D yellow fever vaccine. V and J are TRBV6-2 or TRBV6-3 and TRBJ2-7; D perhaps matches TRBD1 (6 bases). CDR3 sequence: CAGSMAGELREQYF. The CDR3 region has the DNA TGTGCCGGCTCAATGGCAGGGGAGCTTCGGGAGCAGTACTTC.